This T cell receptor (beta chain) came from a study of spatial heterogeneity in lung cancer. This clonotype has a count of ten or more. Germline V gene data show CDR1 as SGDLS and CDR2 as YYNGEE. CDR3 length: 15 amino acids. Trimming left V 3 bases short and J 4 bases short, with 14 bases between. Time point reported: sample taken at primary tumor resection. Tumor, nontumor lung or frozen PBMC supplied whole RNA, sequenced without sorting. The donors were fewer than 80 patients with non-small cell lung cancer that was early-stage and untreated. Each molecule of TCR cDNA was tagged with one unique molecular identifier. TCRdb itself ran the 5' RACE reads through MiXCR, one entry per CDR3 protein. The sample yields about 25,000 distinct CDR3 sequences, just under 7% seen once.

The sequencing used PBMCs, collected at surgery. This sequence originates from a male donor with early-stage non-small cell lung cancer. The gene calls are TRBV9 and TRBJ2-1; D gene ambiguous. The CDR3 DNA is TGTGCCAGCAGCGAAATTACAGACTCTTACAATGAGCAGTTCTTC. It yields the protein CASSEITDSYNEQFF. Full variable domain (rest looked up from reference TRBV9 and TRBJ2-1): DSGVTQTPKHLITATGQRVTLRCSPRSGDLSVYWYQQSLDQGLQFLIQYYNGEERAKGNILERFSAQQFPDLHSELNLSSLELGDSALYFCASSEITDSYNEQFFGPGTRLTVL.